The 12 T cell receptor beta chains listed next were all sequenced from one sample in a study of Graves' ophthalmopathy and Graves' hyperthyroidism. Amplifying from RNA transcripts, the study obtained TCR beta CDR3 regions. In the first round, RT-PCR was carried out with HTBI primers, and a multiplex PCR formed the second round. MiXCR was run by TCRdb on the multiplex PCR reads, yielding one entry per CDR3 protein. The top ten hold about 40% of the sample, which has some 750,000 distinct CDR3 sequences, 40% seen once. Sequenced: peripheral blood. The source of these receptors is an adult man with Graves' ophthalmopathy.

This clonotype has at least ten counts. The chain is built from TRBV9 and TRBJ2-5, with 8 bases that match TRBD2. V shed 2 bases and J 2 bases; nucleotides not matched to a gene: 2. The CDR3 loop spans 14 amino acids. Germline values: CDR1 SGDLS, CDR2 YYNGEE. CDR3 in DNA: TGTGCCAGCAGCGTGCTAGCGGGTCAAGAGACCCAGTACTTC. This gives the protein CASSVLAGQETQYF.

This clonotype was detected many times. The rearrangement joins TRBV20-1 to TRBJ1-2, with D possibly matching TRBD1 (6 bases). Trimming removed 4 bases at V and 1 base at J, with 16 bases between. Per germline, CDR1 DFQATT and CDR2 SNEGSKA (reference sequence). The CDR3 spans 15 residues. The CDR3 sequence: CSATAGQQHNYGYTF. The CDR3 DNA follows: TGCAGTGCTACCGCCGGACAGCAGCATAACTATGGCTACACCTTC.

This clonotype was observed a single time. The gene calls are TRBV14 and TRBJ2-5; weak D call: TRBD2 (7 bases). Trimming took off 1 base at V and 5 bases at J, with 20 bases between the two ends. The germline V gene has CDR1 SGHDN and CDR2 FVKESK. The CDR3 covers 17 residues. CDR3 nucleotides: TGTGCCAGCAGCCAAGTTAGGGGGGGGCCACGGTGGGAGACCCAGTACTTC. It codes for CASSQVRGGPRWETQYF.

Of note for this clonotype: A read error is possible here, since a much larger clone lies one base away. The chain is built from TRBV11-1 and TRBJ2-7; unclear D gene. Germline assignment: CDR1 SGHAT and CDR2 FQDESV (reference sequence). The CDR3 totals 13 residues. This CDR3 reads CASSLVEHYERYF. CDR3 nucleotide sequence: TGTGCCAGCAGCTTAGTTGAACACTACGAGCGGTACTTC.

In its sample, this clonotype was seen many times. The gene calls are TRBV19 and TRBJ1-2; D uncertain. Germline lookup yields CDR1 LNHDA and CDR2 SQIVND (reference sequence). V gave up 1 base and J gave up 6 bases, with 9 bases separating them. The CDR3 is 13 residues long. CDR3 DNA sequence: TGTGCCAGTAGTATAGGAGGGAGAGATGGCTACACCTTC. This encodes CASSIGGRDGYTF. Full variable domain (missing parts from reference TRBV19 and TRBJ1-2): DGGITQSPKYLFRKEGQNVTLSCEQNLNHDAMYWYRQDPGQGLRLIYYSQIVNDFQKGDIAEGYSVSREKKESFPLTVTSAQKNPTAFYLCASSIGGRDGYTFGSGTRLTVV.

This chain joins TRBV7-3 and TRBJ2-5; 10 bases map to TRBD2. CDR3 length: 16 residues. Germline CDR1 SGHTA, CDR2 FQGTGA. J gave up 7 bases and V 2 bases, and 10 bases lay outside the gene matches. For the CDR3, the DNA is TGTGCCAGCAGCTTAGTAGCGGGAGGCTCATGGGGGACCCAGTACTTC. Protein product: CASSLVAGGSWGTQYF.

This clonotype has at least ten counts. The gene calls are TRBV29-1 and TRBJ2-5, with TRBD1 as a possible D gene (5 bases). Trimming shortened V by 1 base and J by 8 bases, and 23 bases separated the two germline ends. This CDR3 contains 16 residues. Germline V gene lookup returns CDR1 SQVTM and CDR2 ANQGSEA. The CDR3 region has the DNA TGCAGCGTTGAAGTAACGAACATTAGGGGCAAGAATACCCAGTACTTC. This translates into CSVEVTNIRGKNTQYF.

Only a few counts were recorded for this clonotype. The V gene is TRBV5-6, the J gene TRBJ2-7; D is tentatively TRBD1 or TRBD2 (5 bases each). Germline CDR1 reads SGHDT; CDR2 reads YYEEEE. V shed 3 bases and J shed 3 bases, with 16 bases lying between them. The CDR3 is 15 amino acids. The CDR3 reads CASSWIRDGRYEQYF. The CDR3 DNA is TGTGCCAGCAGCTGGATCCGGGACGGACGCTACGAGCAGTACTTC. The full variable domain, in which reference TRBV5-6 and TRBJ2-7 provide the parts outside the CDR3, is DAGVTQSPTHLIKTRGQQVTLRCSPKSGHDTVSWYQQALGQGPQFIFQYYEEEERQRGNFPDRFSGHQFPNYSSELNVNALLLGDSALYLCASSWIRDGRYEQYFGPGTRLTVT.

This sequence joins TRBV9 and TRBJ1-5; the D gene is possibly TRBD1 (6 bases). The length of the CDR3 is 15 residues. CDR1 SGDLS and CDR2 YYNGEE come from the germline V gene. Trimming took off 4 bases at V and 5 bases at J, with 16 bases between the two ends. CDR3 in amino acids: CASSPLGAMDQPQHF. The CDR3, as DNA: TGTGCCAGCAGCCCCTTGGGGGCTATGGATCAGCCCCAGCATTTT.

This clonotype has a count of ten or more. The V gene is TRBV10-3, the J gene TRBJ1-6; TRBD1 matches at 9 bases. The germline gives CDR1 ENHRY, CDR2 SYGVKD. This CDR3 region has 13 residues. Trimming removed 6 bases from V and 8 bases from J; junction bases left unmatched: 2. Here the CDR3 DNA reads TGTGCCATCAGAGGGGACAGGGATTCACCCCTCCACTTT. As protein: CAIRGDRDSPLHF.

V is TRBV19 and J is TRBJ1-1, with 7 bases matching TRBD1. With V trimmed by 9 bases and J by 4 bases, 11 bases remained unmatched. Germline CDR1 is LNHDA and CDR2 is SQIVND (reference sequence). The CDR3 covers 14 residues. This CDR3 is CASSRGGGPTEAFF. CDR3 DNA sequence: TGTGCCAGCTCACGAGGGGGCGGCCCCACTGAAGCTTTCTTT.

This clonotype was recorded a few times. The CDR3 loop is CASSMRHLNTEAFF. CDR3 DNA: TGTGCCAGTAGTATGCGGCACCTGAACACTGAAGCTTTCTTT. The chain uses TRBV19 and TRBJ1-1; D ambiguous. The V end was cut by 3 bases, the J end by 0 bases, with 8 bases between. CDR1 and CDR2 from the germline V gene are LNHDA and SQIVND (reference sequence). There are 14 residues in the CDR3.